This is a list of T cell receptor beta chains from one sample in a study of CD8 T cells in Susac syndrome. TCRdb fed the immunoSEQ multiplex PCR reads into MiXCR, producing one record per CDR3 protein. The data show some 96,000 distinct CDR3 sequences, 85% to 95% seen once. The sequenced material came from CD4+ T cells from PBMCs. These receptors were collected from a human donor with Susac syndrome. Both conserved end residues are part of each CDR3. The D gene is left open where the match is weak. Only part of the rows carry a size: once, few, many, or a class if the clone is expanded.

clone size: .
V gene: TRBV12-3/TRBV12-4
D gene: .
J gene: TRBJ1-6
CDR3 DNA: TGTGCCAGCAGTTTACAGATGAATGGGGGGATCGATAATTCACCCCTCCACTTT
CDR3 protein: CASSLQMNGGIDNSPLHF

clone size: .
V gene: TRBV6-5
D gene: .
J gene: TRBJ1-2
CDR3 DNA: TGTGCCAGCAGTTACTCCTCCGCTAACTATGGCTACACCTTC
CDR3 protein: CASSYSSANYGYTF

clone size: .
V gene: TRBV30
D gene: .
J gene: TRBJ1-5
CDR3 DNA: TGTGCCTGGAGTGGCGCAGGCCTGGGGCCCCAGCATTTT
CDR3 protein: CAWSGAGLGPQHF

clone size: .
V gene: TRBV7-2
D gene: TRBD2
J gene: TRBJ2-3
CDR3 DNA: TGTGCCAGCAGCCAAAGCGGGGCGGCGGCAGATACGCAGTATTTT
CDR3 protein: CASSQSGAAADTQYF

clone size: .
V gene: TRBV15
D gene: TRBD1
J gene: TRBJ1-2
CDR3 DNA: TGTGCCACCAGCAGCGGGACAGGGGGCAACTATGGCTACACCTTC
CDR3 protein: CATSSGTGGNYGYTF

clone size: .
V gene: TRBV4-1
D gene: .
J gene: TRBJ2-3
CDR3 DNA: TGCGCCAGCAGAGGACAGATAAGCACAGATACGCAGTATTTT
CDR3 protein: CASRGQISTDTQYF

clone size: .
V gene: TRBV4-1
D gene: .
J gene: TRBJ2-7
CDR3 DNA: TGCGCCAGCAGCCAAGCTCCCGCGAAGGGGTCCGAGCAGTACTTC
CDR3 protein: CASSQAPAKGSEQYF

clone size: .
V gene: TRBV6-5
D gene: .
J gene: TRBJ2-7
CDR3 DNA: TGTGCCAGCAGTCCCCGGGCCTACGAGCAGTACTTC
CDR3 protein: CASSPRAYEQYF

clone size: .
V gene: TRBV20-1
D gene: .
J gene: TRBJ2-7
CDR3 DNA: TGCAGTGCCCCGTCAGGGAGGTCCTACGAGCAGTACTTC
CDR3 protein: CSAPSGRSYEQYF

clone size: .
V gene: TRBV7-2
D gene: TRBD1
J gene: TRBJ2-3
CDR3 DNA: TGTGCCAGCAGCTTAGGGGACAGGGGCCCAGATACGCAGTATTTT
CDR3 protein: CASSLGDRGPDTQYF

clone size: .
V gene: TRBV18
D gene: .
J gene: TRBJ2-3
CDR3 DNA: TGTGCCAGCTCACCACCAGCGGGTGTAGATACGCAGTATTTT
CDR3 protein: CASSPPAGVDTQYF

clone size: once
V gene: TRBV19
D gene: .
J gene: TRBJ1-5
CDR3 DNA: TGTGCCAGTAGCCCAGCTGGGTTAGGGGGCAATCAGCCCCAGCATTTT
CDR3 protein: CASSPAGLGGNQPQHF

clone size: .
V gene: TRBV6-2/TRBV6-3
D gene: .
J gene: TRBJ1-2
CDR3 DNA: TGTGCCACCTTGACCGGAGGCGCTGGCTACACCTTC
CDR3 protein: CATLTGGAGYTF

clone size: .
V gene: TRBV4-1
D gene: TRBD1
J gene: TRBJ2-1
CDR3 DNA: TGCGCCAGCAGCCAAGTGGGGCGGACAGGGATCCGGTTCTTC
CDR3 protein: CASSQVGRTGIRFF

clone size: .
V gene: TRBV2
D gene: TRBD2
J gene: TRBJ2-3
CDR3 DNA: TGTGCCAGCAACCTACCGGGACTAGCGGGGGGCACCATGGGAGATACGCAGTATTTT
CDR3 protein: CASNLPGLAGGTMGDTQYF

clone size: .
V gene: TRBV19
D gene: TRBD1
J gene: TRBJ1-5
CDR3 DNA: TGTGCCAGTAGTAGAGGGGACAGGGGTCGCAATCAGCCCCAGCATTTT
CDR3 protein: CASSRGDRGRNQPQHF

clone size: .
V gene: TRBV12-3/TRBV12-4
D gene: .
J gene: TRBJ2-1
CDR3 DNA: TGTGCCAGCAGTTTGGAGGGGGGAGGATACAATGAGCAGTTCTTC
CDR3 protein: CASSLEGGGYNEQFF

clone size: .
V gene: TRBV7-6
D gene: .
J gene: TRBJ2-1
CDR3 DNA: TGTGCCAGCAGCTTAATGGTGAGCTCCTACAATGAGCAGTTCTTC
CDR3 protein: CASSLMVSSYNEQFF

clone size: .
V gene: TRBV3-1
D gene: TRBD2
J gene: TRBJ2-5
CDR3 DNA: TGTGCCAGCAGCCTGGGGCTAGCGGGGGGGGACCAGTACTTC
CDR3 protein: CASSLGLAGGDQYF

clone size: .
V gene: TRBV5-1
D gene: TRBD1
J gene: TRBJ2-3
CDR3 DNA: TGCGCCAGCAGCTTGGCCGGGACAGGACCACAGGATACGCAGTATTTT
CDR3 protein: CASSLAGTGPQDTQYF

clone size: .
V gene: TRBV20-1
D gene: .
J gene: TRBJ1-6
CDR3 DNA: TGCAGTGCAGAACCGGGACTGGATAATTCACCCCTCCACTTT
CDR3 protein: CSAEPGLDNSPLHF

clone size: .
V gene: TRBV7-2
D gene: .
J gene: TRBJ2-2
CDR3 DNA: TGTGCCAGCAGCCAAAAGGGGGGATCACCAGGGGTTAGACCCGGGGAGCTGTTTTTT
CDR3 protein: CASSQKGGSPGVRPGELFF

clone size: .
V gene: TRBV30
D gene: .
J gene: TRBJ2-3
CDR3 DNA: TGTGCCTGGAGTTCGGGGGACAGCACAGATACGCAGTATTTT
CDR3 protein: CAWSSGDSTDTQYF

clone size: .
V gene: TRBV4-3
D gene: .
J gene: TRBJ1-6
CDR3 DNA: TGCGCCAGCAGCCAAGAATGGGGCACAGCGAATAGTTCACCCCTCCACTTT
CDR3 protein: CASSQEWGTANSSPLHF

clone size: .
V gene: TRBV10-3
D gene: .
J gene: TRBJ1-2
CDR3 DNA: TGTGCCATCAGTGCACACCCCGGGACGGATAACTATGGCTACACCTTC
CDR3 protein: CAISAHPGTDNYGYTF

clone size: .
V gene: TRBV19
D gene: .
J gene: TRBJ1-5
CDR3 DNA: TGTGCCAGTAGTTCGGGCAGGGATCAGCCCCAGCATTTT
CDR3 protein: CASSSGRDQPQHF

clone size: .
V gene: TRBV30
D gene: .
J gene: TRBJ1-1
CDR3 DNA: TGTGCCTGCTCCGGACAAATGAACACTGAAGCTTTCTTT
CDR3 protein: CACSGQMNTEAFF

clone size: .
V gene: TRBV29-1
D gene: .
J gene: TRBJ2-7
CDR3 DNA: TGCAGCGTTGAACTCCCTCAGGGCAAATACGAGCAGTACTTC
CDR3 protein: CSVELPQGKYEQYF

clone size: .
V gene: TRBV5-1
D gene: .
J gene: TRBJ2-5
CDR3 DNA: TGCGCCAGCAGCTTGCTAACGGGGGGCCCCGAGGAGACCCAGTACTTC
CDR3 protein: CASSLLTGGPEETQYF

clone size: .
V gene: TRBV29-1
D gene: .
J gene: TRBJ2-2
CDR3 DNA: TGCAGCGTTGCGGCCGGGAACACCGGGGAGCTGTTTTTT
CDR3 protein: CSVAAGNTGELFF

clone size: .
V gene: TRBV12-3/TRBV12-4
D gene: .
J gene: TRBJ1-1
CDR3 DNA: TGTGCCTCGAGGGGGTTGAACACTGAAGCTTTCTTT
CDR3 protein: CASRGLNTEAFF

clone size: .
V gene: TRBV7-3
D gene: TRBD2
J gene: TRBJ2-5
CDR3 DNA: TGTGCCAGCAGTACTAGCGGCCAAGAGACCCAGTACTTC
CDR3 protein: CASSTSGQETQYF

clone size: .
V gene: TRBV30
D gene: .
J gene: TRBJ2-5
CDR3 DNA: TGTGCCTGGGGAGACACCGAGACCCAGTACTTC
CDR3 protein: CAWGDTETQYF

clone size: .
V gene: TRBV29-1
D gene: TRBD2
J gene: TRBJ2-5
CDR3 DNA: TGCAGCGTTGAAGATAGGTCTAGCGGGGGGGCTCAGACCCAGTACTTC
CDR3 protein: CSVEDRSSGGAQTQYF

clone size: .
V gene: TRBV25-1
D gene: TRBD1
J gene: TRBJ1-5
CDR3 DNA: TGTGCCAGCAGTCAAGGGGGCAGATCCGGCCAGCCCCAGCATTTT
CDR3 protein: CASSQGGRSGQPQHF

clone size: .
V gene: TRBV29-1
D gene: .
J gene: TRBJ2-3
CDR3 DNA: TGCAGCGTTGAAAGTAGGAGGGGGATGGGAGATACGCAGTATTTT
CDR3 protein: CSVESRRGMGDTQYF

clone size: .
V gene: TRBV27
D gene: .
J gene: TRBJ1-5
CDR3 DNA: TGTGCCAGCAGTCAGCATACCAGCAATCAGCCCCAGCATTTT
CDR3 protein: CASSQHTSNQPQHF

clone size: .
V gene: TRBV5-1
D gene: TRBD1
J gene: TRBJ1-2
CDR3 DNA: TGCGCCAGCAGCCCGCACCTTGACAGGGGAAAGGGTGGCTACACCTTC
CDR3 protein: CASSPHLDRGKGGYTF

clone size: .
V gene: TRBV9
D gene: TRBD1
J gene: TRBJ2-7
CDR3 DNA: TGTGCCAGCAGCGCATTGGGGACAGGGGAAGTCTACGAGCAGTACTTC
CDR3 protein: CASSALGTGEVYEQYF

clone size: .
V gene: TRBV7-8
D gene: .
J gene: TRBJ1-1
CDR3 DNA: TGTGCCAGCAGCTCCAGAGGGGGAAACACTGAAGCTTTCTTT
CDR3 protein: CASSSRGGNTEAFF

clone size: .
V gene: TRBV27
D gene: .
J gene: TRBJ1-5
CDR3 DNA: TGTGCCAGCAGAACAGGGTGGGATCAGCCCCAGCATTTT
CDR3 protein: CASRTGWDQPQHF

clone size: .
V gene: TRBV28
D gene: TRBD1
J gene: TRBJ1-4
CDR3 DNA: TGTGCCAGCAGTTCCCGACAGGGCGGATACGAAAAACTGTTTTTT
CDR3 protein: CASSSRQGGYEKLFF

clone size: .
V gene: TRBV11-3
D gene: TRBD1
J gene: TRBJ2-3
CDR3 DNA: TGTGCCAGCAGCTATATCGGACAGGGCGGAGGTGGTACGCAGTATTTT
CDR3 protein: CASSYIGQGGGGTQYF

clone size: .
V gene: TRBV6-4
D gene: TRBD1
J gene: TRBJ1-2
CDR3 DNA: TGTGCCAGCAGTGACCGGGACAGAGGAGGCTACACCTTC
CDR3 protein: CASSDRDRGGYTF

clone size: once
V gene: TRBV29-1
D gene: TRBD1
J gene: TRBJ2-3
CDR3 DNA: TGCAGCGTCAGGGGGACAGGGAACACAGATACGCAGTATTTT
CDR3 protein: CSVRGTGNTDTQYF

clone size: .
V gene: TRBV7-9
D gene: .
J gene: TRBJ1-5
CDR3 DNA: TGTGCCAGCAGTCCATTCAGTTCGGATCAGCCCCAGCATTTT
CDR3 protein: CASSPFSSDQPQHF

clone size: few
V gene: TRBV6-1
D gene: TRBD1
J gene: TRBJ2-7
CDR3 DNA: TGTGCCAGCAAGTCCGCGGGACAGGTGACAGGCGAGCAGTACTTC
CDR3 protein: CASKSAGQVTGEQYF

clone size: .
V gene: TRBV6-6
D gene: TRBD2
J gene: TRBJ2-4
CDR3 DNA: TGTGCCAGCAGTTTGGGACTACAAAACATTCAGTACTTC
CDR3 protein: CASSLGLQNIQYF

clone size: .
V gene: TRBV13
D gene: TRBD2
J gene: TRBJ2-7
CDR3 DNA: TGTGCCAGCAGCTTAACGGGACTAAACGAGCAGTACTTC
CDR3 protein: CASSLTGLNEQYF

clone size: .
V gene: TRBV11-1
D gene: TRBD1
J gene: TRBJ1-1
CDR3 DNA: TGTGCCAGCAGCTTCAACGACAGGGGGCTATTCGAAGCTTTCTTT
CDR3 protein: CASSFNDRGLFEAFF

clone size: .
V gene: TRBV5-6
D gene: .
J gene: TRBJ1-3
CDR3 DNA: TGTGCCAGCAGCTTGCGAACGGCCAACCAATATTTT
CDR3 protein: CASSLRTANQYF

clone size: .
V gene: TRBV6-5
D gene: .
J gene: TRBJ1-6
CDR3 DNA: TGTGCCAGCAGTTACGAGGCGAGAGCACCCCTCCACTTT
CDR3 protein: CASSYEARAPLHF

clone size: .
V gene: TRBV20-1
D gene: .
J gene: TRBJ2-2
CDR3 DNA: TGCAGTGCTAGAGCGGGGACGAACACCGGGGAGCTGTTTTTT
CDR3 protein: CSARAGTNTGELFF

clone size: .
V gene: TRBV20-1
D gene: .
J gene: TRBJ1-2
CDR3 DNA: TGCAGTGCTAGTTGGGGGCGAGAGGGCTACACCTTC
CDR3 protein: CSASWGREGYTF

clone size: .
V gene: TRBV6-6
D gene: TRBD1
J gene: TRBJ2-1
CDR3 DNA: TGTGCCAGCAGTTCACGGACAGGGACAAATGAGCAGTTCTTC
CDR3 protein: CASSSRTGTNEQFF